These 20 T cell receptor beta chains share one sample of origin, sequenced in a study of blood T cell repertoires in COVID-19. Clones were sequenced by immunoSEQ multiplex PCR, and TCRdb holds only the in-frame ones, with some missing. The repertoire holds approximately 230,000 clones, with 82% as singletons. Sequencing was carried out using PBMCs or T cells enriched from blood (not recorded which). The receptors stem from a man aged 35 to 55 who had recovered from COVID-19.

This clone came up once. This chain links TRBV28 with TRBJ2-2, with a weak D call TRBD1 (5 bases). V lost 2 bases, J lost 5 bases, and 12 bases lay in between. The CDR3 loop spans 15 amino acids. Per germline, CDR1 MDHEN and CDR2 SYDVKM. This CDR3 reads CASSLLGARTGELFF. CDR3 nucleotide sequence: TGTGCCAGCAGTTTACTTGGGGCGCGGACCGGGGAGCTGTTTTTT. The whole variable domain, remainder taken from reference TRBV28 and TRBJ2-2, is DVKVTQSSRYLVKRTGEKVFLECVQDMDHENMFWYRQDPGLGLRLIYFSYDVKMKEKGDIPEGYSVSREKKERFSLILESASTNQTSMYLCASSLLGARTGELFFGEGSRLTVL.

As for this clone: One end of the junction varies from germline; a read error may be responsible. The CDR3 DNA reads TGTGCCAGCAGCTCCAGACTAGAGGCTCTTTGGGTCTTC. Translating it yields CASSSRLEALWVF. V is TRBV12-3 or TRBV12-4 and J is TRBJ2-1; maybe TRBD2 (6 bases). This CDR3 is built from 13 residues.

There are a few counts of this clone. The chain couples TRBV9 to TRBJ2-7; 7 bases agree with TRBD2. The CDR3 length is 15 residues. Germline V gives CDR1 SGDLS, CDR2 YYNGEE. The junction had 10 bases not matched to a gene; V was cut back by 3 bases and J by 4 bases. The CDR3 is CASSARDYTSYEQYF. In DNA, the CDR3 is TGTGCCAGCAGCGCCCGGGACTACACCTCGTACGAGCAGTACTTC.

This clone was picked up a small number of times. This chain uses TRBV19 with TRBJ2-7; D may be TRBD2 (6 bases). Germline V gene data show CDR1 as LNHDA and CDR2 as SQIVND (reference sequence). Trimming removed 8 bases at V and 4 bases at J, with 18 bases between. The CDR3 contains 14 residues. The CDR3 coding sequence is TGTGCCAGTGGCAGCGTCGGGGGTGGTTACGAGCAGTACTTC. Translating it yields CASGSVGGGYEQYF.

The genes are TRBV7-2 and TRBJ1-1, with a tentative D call TRBD1 (6 bases). The germline V and J ends were trimmed by 5 bases and 6 bases, with 13 bases remaining between them. Looked up from germline, CDR1 is SGHTA and CDR2 is FQGNSA. The CDR3 runs 13 residues. The CDR3 loop is CASSGTSNPEAFF. Written as DNA, the CDR3 is TGTGCCAGCAGCGGGACATCTAATCCTGAAGCTTTCTTT.

The V and J genes are TRBV7-2 and TRBJ2-3; TRBD1 might be the D (5 bases). Germline V gene lookup returns CDR1 SGHTA and CDR2 FQGNSA. V dropped 6 bases and J dropped 2 bases, with 24 bases sitting between them. This CDR3 contains 18 residues. The CDR3 DNA reads as TGTGCCAGCAGTCCCAGCTCGGTACGGACATTCACCACAGATACGCAGTATTTT. It codes for CASSPSSVRTFTTDTQYF.

This chain links TRBV18 with TRBJ1-1, with D tentatively TRBD1 (5 bases). CDR3 length: 14 amino acids. V shed 3 bases and J shed 1 base, with 9 bases lying between them. Germline V lookup: CDR1 KGHSH, CDR2 LQKENI. As DNA, the CDR3 is TGTGCCAGCTCACCGCAACAGGAGAACACTGAAGCTTTCTTT. Protein: CASSPQQENTEAFF.

This clone was found once. The chain recombines TRBV6-5 with TRBJ1-2, with TRBD1 as a possible D gene (6 bases). Per the germline V gene, CDR1 is MNHEY and CDR2 is SVGAGI. Trimming removed 6 bases from V and 6 bases from J, with 14 bases in between. The CDR3 spans 13 residues. CDR3 region: CASRASGAHGYTF. CDR3 bases: TGTGCCAGCAGGGCCTCAGGGGCACATGGCTACACCTTC.

The rearrangement links TRBV2 to TRBJ1-4; D gene uncertain. This CDR3 is 13 amino acids long. V was trimmed by 7 bases and J by 8 bases, leaving 14 bases between them. The germline CDR1 and CDR2 sequences are SNHLY and FYNNEI. CDR3 nucleotide sequence: TGTGCCAGCATGAGGGCCCCCTGGGAAAAACTGTTTTTT. It specifies CASMRAPWEKLFF.

Concerning this clone itself: At one end, the junction sequence differs from germline, possibly due to a read error. The chain has TRBV6-1 and TRBJ1-5; D possibly corresponds to TRBD1 (5 bases). Germline-derived CDR1 and CDR2 are MNHNS and SASEGT. CDR3 length equals 13 residues. The CDR3 sequence is CASSEGQNQPQHF. DNA of the CDR3: TGTGCCAGTAGTGAGGGGCAAAACCAGCCCCAGCATTTT.

The V call is TRBV9, the J call TRBJ2-2; 11 nucleotides line up with TRBD2. Germline V gives CDR1 SGDLS, CDR2 YYNGEE. The CDR3 contains 16 residues. The J segment lost 4 bases and the V segment lost 3 bases, leaving 5 bases of the junction unmatched. DNA for the CDR3: TGTGCCAGCAGCGCGTATAGCGGGGGGGCCACCGGGGAGCTGTTTTTT. Its protein product is CASSAYSGGATGELFF.

This chain uses TRBV5-1 with TRBJ2-2, with D possibly TRBD2 on 6 matching bases. The CDR3 has 16 amino acids. Germline CDR1 reads SGHRS; CDR2 reads YFSETQ. The V end lost 4 bases, the J end lost 1 base, and 14 bases lay between the germline ends. CDR3 in DNA: TGCGCCAGCAGCCCTCTCGTGGGGGGGAACACCGGGGAGCTGTTTTTT. This translates into CASSPLVGGNTGELFF.

The J gene is TRBJ1-4, the V gene TRBV15, with D hard to call. This CDR3 is built from 13 residues. With 1 base removed from V and 7 bases from J, the gap between germline ends came to 7 bases. In germline, CDR1 is LNHNV, CDR2 YYDKDF (reference sequence). Here the CDR3 reads CATSRVLGEKLFF. The DNA of the CDR3 is TGTGCCACCAGCAGAGTACTTGGTGAAAAACTGTTTTTT. The full variable domain, rest sourced from reference TRBV15 and TRBJ1-4, is DAMVIQNPRYQVTQFGKPVTLSCSQTLNHNVMYWYQQKSSQAPKLLFHYYDKDFNNEADTPDNFQSRRPNTSFCFLDIRSPGLGDTAMYLCATSRVLGEKLFFGSGTQLSVL.

The V and J genes are TRBV7-9 and TRBJ2-5, with 10 bases matching TRBD2. The germline V gene has CDR1 SEHNR and CDR2 FQNEAQ (reference sequence). The CDR3 extends over 15 amino acids. V lost 5 bases to trimming and J lost 4 bases; unmatched junction nucleotides: 7. CDR3: CASSLREREGETQYF. CDR3 DNA: TGTGCCAGCAGCCTCCGCGAGCGGGAGGGAGAGACCCAGTACTTC.

This clone appeared a single time. The chain joins TRBV5-8 to TRBJ2-1; possibly TRBD2 for D (5 bases). V lost 4 bases and J lost 10, with 9 bases in between. The CDR3 consists of 11 residues. The germline V gene encodes CDR1 SGHTS and CDR2 YDEGEE. The CDR3 reads CASSLPGEQFF. CDR3 in DNA: TGTGCCAGCAGCCTGCCGGGAGAGCAGTTCTTC.

The chain joins TRBV28 to TRBJ1-5; no clear D gene. V lost 7 bases and J lost 2, with 9 bases in between. The CDR3 totals 13 residues. Germline loops: CDR1 MDHEN, CDR2 SYDVKM. The CDR3 DNA is TGTGCCAGCAAGTCCGGGGGCAATCAGCCCCAGCATTTT. Translation: CASKSGGNQPQHF.

As regards this clone: A junction boundary mismatches the germline segment, possibly from a read error. The genes are TRBV18 and TRBJ1-2; D possibly corresponds to TRBD1 (5 bases). From germline, CDR1 is KGHSH and CDR2 LQKENI. The CDR3 has 15 residues. The CDR3 loop reads CASSPQRQTNYGYTF. CDR3 in DNA: TGTGCCAGCTCGCCACAGCGACAGACGAACTATGGCTACACCTTC.

The chain employs TRBV4-3 and TRBJ1-1, with 8 bases that match TRBD1. The CDR3 spans 16 residues. With 0 bases clipped from V and 0 bases from J, the junction kept 3 bases outside the gene matches. Germline CDR1 is LGHNA and CDR2 is YSLEER. This CDR3 is CASSQDPGGMNTEAFF. In DNA form, the CDR3 reads TGCGCCAGCAGCCAAGACCCAGGGGGCATGAACACTGAAGCTTTCTTT.

The V call is TRBV28, the J call TRBJ1-5, with a possible D match to TRBD1 (5 bases). The CDR3 runs 14 residues. CDR1 is MDHEN and CDR2 is SYDVKM in the germline V gene. V lost 5 bases, J lost 4 bases, and 12 bases lay in between. The CDR3: CASSRTKPNQPQHF. DNA of the CDR3: TGTGCCAGCAGTCGGACAAAACCTAATCAGCCCCAGCATTTT.

The J gene is TRBJ2-3, the V gene TRBV7-2; 8 positions agree with TRBD2. The CDR3 totals 15 residues. The germline CDR1 and CDR2 sequences are SGHTA and FQGNSA. Germline trimming cut 4 bases from V and 6 bases from J; bases unmatched to any gene: 9. CDR3 protein: CASSYTSGGPDTQYF. CDR3 coding DNA: TGTGCCAGCAGCTATACCAGCGGGGGCCCCGATACGCAGTATTTT.